This T cell receptor (beta chain) comes out of a study of blood T cells in healthy people across ages. The study's findings and limits: There were more naive CD4+ cells and higher diversity in long-lived donors than in aged donors.

Primers used in a second PCR of roughly 6 to 11 cycles were a sample-barcoded 5' primer and a J-beta primer mix. Tags on each cDNA molecule came from a template-switch adaptor with 12 random nucleotides. A minimum of 2.5 million CDR3-containing paired-end reads was obtained for each sample. TCRdb processed the 5' RACE reads anew with MiXCR; each CDR3 protein has one entry. There are 540,000 or so distinct CDR3 sequences in the sample; 25% to 30% occur only once, and 18% lies in the top ten. This clonotype has only a few counts. The target antigen is unknown. At one boundary the junction diverges from the germline segment, which might be a read error. This CDR3 has 18 amino acids. Germline V gene lookup returns CDR1 SGHRS and CDR2 YFSETQ.

Specimen: blood. The chain has TRBV5-1 and TRBJ2-7, with D perhaps matching TRBD2 (5 bases). The receptor comes from a woman in her 70s in good health. The CDR3 region is CASSPQPLLVKISDEQYF. CDR3 coding DNA: TGCGCCAGCAGCCCTCAACCGCTACTAGTGAAAATCTCCGACGAGCAGTACTTC.